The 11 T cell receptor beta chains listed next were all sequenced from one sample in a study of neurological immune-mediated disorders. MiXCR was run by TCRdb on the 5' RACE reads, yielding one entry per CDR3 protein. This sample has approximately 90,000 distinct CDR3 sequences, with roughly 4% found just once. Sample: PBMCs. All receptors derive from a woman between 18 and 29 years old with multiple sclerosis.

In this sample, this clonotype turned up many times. The DNA for the CDR3 is TGCAGTGCCATTCCCGGGACTAGCCCCTACGAGCAGTACTTC. Its protein is CSAIPGTSPYEQYF. V and J are TRBV20-1 and TRBJ2-7; 9 nucleotides line up with TRBD2. Germline V gene lookup returns CDR1 DFQATT and CDR2 SNEGSKA (reference sequence). The CDR3 is 14 amino acids. V was clipped by 6 bases and J by 2 bases; unmatched bases: 8.

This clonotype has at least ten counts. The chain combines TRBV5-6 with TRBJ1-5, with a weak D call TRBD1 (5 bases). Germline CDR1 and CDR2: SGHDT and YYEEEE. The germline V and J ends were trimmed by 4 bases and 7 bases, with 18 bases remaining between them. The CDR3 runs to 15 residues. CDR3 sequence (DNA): TGTGCCAGCAGCCAACAGGACACACCCCACCAGCCCCAGCATTTT. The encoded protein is CASSQQDTPHQPQHF.

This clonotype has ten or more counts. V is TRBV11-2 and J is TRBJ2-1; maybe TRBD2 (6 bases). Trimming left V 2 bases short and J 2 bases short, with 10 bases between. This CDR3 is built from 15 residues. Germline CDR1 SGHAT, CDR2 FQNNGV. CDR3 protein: CASSLTGSAYNEQFF. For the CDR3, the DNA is TGTGCCAGCAGCTTAACCGGGAGTGCCTACAATGAGCAGTTCTTC.

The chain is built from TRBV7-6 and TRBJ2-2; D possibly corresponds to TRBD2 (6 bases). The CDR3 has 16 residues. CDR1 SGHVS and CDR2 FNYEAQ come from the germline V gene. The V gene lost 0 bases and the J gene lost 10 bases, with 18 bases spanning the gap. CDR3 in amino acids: CASSLASTAGSSELFF. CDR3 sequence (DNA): TGTGCCAGCAGCTTAGCCTCGACCGCCGGGAGCTCGGAGCTGTTTTTT.

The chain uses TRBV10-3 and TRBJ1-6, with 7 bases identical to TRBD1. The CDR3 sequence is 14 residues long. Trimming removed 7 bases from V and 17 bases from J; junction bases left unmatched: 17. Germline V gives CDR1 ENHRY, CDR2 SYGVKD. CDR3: CAIIQNWGDRGFHF. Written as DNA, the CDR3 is TGTGCCATCATTCAAAACTGGGGGGACAGAGGGTTCCACTTT.

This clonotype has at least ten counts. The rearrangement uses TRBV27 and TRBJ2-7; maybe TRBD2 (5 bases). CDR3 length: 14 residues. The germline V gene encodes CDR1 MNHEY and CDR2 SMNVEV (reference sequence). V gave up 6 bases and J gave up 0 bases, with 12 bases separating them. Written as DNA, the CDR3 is TGTGCCAGCAGAGAAAGCGGTAGCTCCTACGAGCAGTACTTC. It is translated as CASRESGSSYEQYF.

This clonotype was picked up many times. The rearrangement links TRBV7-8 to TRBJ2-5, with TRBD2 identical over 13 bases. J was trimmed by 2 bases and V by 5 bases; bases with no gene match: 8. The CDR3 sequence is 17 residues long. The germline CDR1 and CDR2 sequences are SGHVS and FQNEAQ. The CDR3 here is CASSNGLAGVGQETQYF. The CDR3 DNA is TGTGCCAGCAGCAACGGACTAGCGGGAGTAGGTCAAGAGACCCAGTACTTC.

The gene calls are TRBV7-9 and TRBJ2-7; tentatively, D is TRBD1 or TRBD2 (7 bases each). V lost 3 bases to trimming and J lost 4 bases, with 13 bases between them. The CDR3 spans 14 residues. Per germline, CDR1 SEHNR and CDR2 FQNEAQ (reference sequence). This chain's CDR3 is CASSFGRGGYEQYF. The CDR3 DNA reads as TGTGCCAGCAGCTTTGGCAGGGGGGGATACGAGCAGTACTTC.

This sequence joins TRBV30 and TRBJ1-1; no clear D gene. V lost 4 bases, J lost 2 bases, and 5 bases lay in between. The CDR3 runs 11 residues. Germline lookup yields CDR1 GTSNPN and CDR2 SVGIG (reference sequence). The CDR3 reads CAWMRNTEAFF. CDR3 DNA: TGTGCCTGGATGAGAAACACTGAAGCTTTCTTT.

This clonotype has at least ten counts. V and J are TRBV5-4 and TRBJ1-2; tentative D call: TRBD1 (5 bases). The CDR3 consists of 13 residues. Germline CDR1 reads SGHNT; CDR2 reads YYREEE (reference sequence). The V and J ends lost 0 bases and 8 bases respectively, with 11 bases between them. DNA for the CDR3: TGTGCCAGCAGCTTGGGGAGACAGTTCGGCTACACCTTC. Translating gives CASSLGRQFGYTF.

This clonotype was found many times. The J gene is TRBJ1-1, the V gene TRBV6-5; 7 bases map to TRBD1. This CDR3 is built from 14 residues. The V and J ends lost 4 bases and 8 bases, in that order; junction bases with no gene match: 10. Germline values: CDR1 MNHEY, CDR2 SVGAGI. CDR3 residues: CASSSPGGGSEAFF. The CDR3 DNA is TGTGCCAGCAGTTCCCCAGGGGGGGGGTCCGAAGCTTTCTTT.